A few counts support the clone carrying this TCR beta chain. This sample was taken from a study of cytomegalovirus exposure and HLA in healthy donors. Trimming pared 4 bases from V and 7 bases from J, leaving 16 bases between. Per the germline V gene, CDR1 is LNHDA and CDR2 is SQIVND (reference sequence). The CDR3 loop spans 15 amino acids. Primers: 60 Vbeta forward and 13 Jbeta reverse. TCRdb's copy holds only in-frame clones and misses some; the assay was immunoSEQ multiplex PCR. The sample consists of approximately 190,000 clones, approximately 80% of them appearing once. Material for sequencing was PBMCs. This receptor was obtained from a woman aged 30 to 39 in good health and CMV-seronegative. The chain links TRBV19 to TRBJ1-4; tentative D call: TRBD1 (5 bases). CDR3 sequence reads: CASSKSPPGFEKLFF. The CDR3 bases are TGTGCCAGTAGTAAGAGCCCGCCAGGGTTTGAAAAACTGTTTTTT.